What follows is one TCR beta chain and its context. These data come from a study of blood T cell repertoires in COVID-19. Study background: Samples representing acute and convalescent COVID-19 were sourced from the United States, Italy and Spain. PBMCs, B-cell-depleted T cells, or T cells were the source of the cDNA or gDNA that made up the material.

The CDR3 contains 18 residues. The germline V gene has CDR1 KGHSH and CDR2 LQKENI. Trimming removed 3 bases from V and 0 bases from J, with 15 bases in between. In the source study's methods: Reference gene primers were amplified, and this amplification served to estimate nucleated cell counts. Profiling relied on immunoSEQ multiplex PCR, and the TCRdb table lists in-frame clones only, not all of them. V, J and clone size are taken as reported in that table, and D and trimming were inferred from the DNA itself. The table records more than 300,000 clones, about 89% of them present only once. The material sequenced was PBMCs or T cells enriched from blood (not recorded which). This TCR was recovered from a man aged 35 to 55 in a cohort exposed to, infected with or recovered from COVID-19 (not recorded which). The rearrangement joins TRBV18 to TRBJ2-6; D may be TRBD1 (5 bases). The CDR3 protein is CASSPQGAAHSGANVLTF. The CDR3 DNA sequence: TGTGCCAGCTCACCCCAAGGGGCAGCTCACTCTGGGGCCAACGTCCTGACTTTC.